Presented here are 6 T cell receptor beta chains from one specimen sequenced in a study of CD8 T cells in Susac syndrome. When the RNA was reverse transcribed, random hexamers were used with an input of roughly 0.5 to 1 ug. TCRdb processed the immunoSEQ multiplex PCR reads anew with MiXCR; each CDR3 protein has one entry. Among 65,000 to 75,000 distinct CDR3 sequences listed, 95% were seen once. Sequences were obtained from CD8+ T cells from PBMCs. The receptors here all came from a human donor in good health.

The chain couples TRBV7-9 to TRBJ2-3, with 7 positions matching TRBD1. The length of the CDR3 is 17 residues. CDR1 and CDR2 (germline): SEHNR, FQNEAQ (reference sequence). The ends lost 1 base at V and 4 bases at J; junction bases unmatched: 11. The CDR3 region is CASSLEVVTGLPDTQYF. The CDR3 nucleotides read TGTGCCAGCAGCTTAGAAGTGGTGACAGGGCTCCCAGATACGCAGTATTTT.

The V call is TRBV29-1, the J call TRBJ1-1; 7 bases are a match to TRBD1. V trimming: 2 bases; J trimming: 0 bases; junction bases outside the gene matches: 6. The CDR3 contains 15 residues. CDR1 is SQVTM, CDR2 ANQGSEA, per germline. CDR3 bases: TGCAGCGTTGAAACGGCAGGGGGGATGAACACTGAAGCTTTCTTT. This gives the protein CSVETAGGMNTEAFF.

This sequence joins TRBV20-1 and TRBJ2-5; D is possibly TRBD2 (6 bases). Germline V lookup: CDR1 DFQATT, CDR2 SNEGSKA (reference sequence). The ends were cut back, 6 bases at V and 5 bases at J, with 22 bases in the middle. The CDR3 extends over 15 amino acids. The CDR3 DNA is TGCAGTGCGGCCCGGAGGAAAGGCCGGGGGGAGACCCAGTACTTC. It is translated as CSAARRKGRGETQYF.

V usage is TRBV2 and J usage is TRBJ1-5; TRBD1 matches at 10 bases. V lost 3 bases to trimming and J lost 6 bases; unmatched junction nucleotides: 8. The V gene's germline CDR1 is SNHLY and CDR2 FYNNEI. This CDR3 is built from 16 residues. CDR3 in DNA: TGTGCCAGCAGTGATATAAGGGGACAGGGGAGTCAGCCCCAGCATTTT. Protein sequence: CASSDIRGQGSQPQHF.

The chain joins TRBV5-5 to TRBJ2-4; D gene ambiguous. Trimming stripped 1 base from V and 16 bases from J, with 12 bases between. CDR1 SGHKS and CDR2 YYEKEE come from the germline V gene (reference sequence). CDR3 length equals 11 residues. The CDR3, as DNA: TGTGCCAGCAGCTTGTTTGGCAGTTTTTACTTC. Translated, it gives CASSLFGSFYF.

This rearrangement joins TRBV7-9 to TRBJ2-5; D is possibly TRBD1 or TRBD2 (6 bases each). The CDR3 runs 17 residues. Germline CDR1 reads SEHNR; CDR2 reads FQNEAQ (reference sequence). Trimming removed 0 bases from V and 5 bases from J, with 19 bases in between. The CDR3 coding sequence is TGTGCCAGCAGCTTAGCAGGGTCGGGGGCGCAGGCGGAGACCCAGTACTTC. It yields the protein CASSLAGSGAQAETQYF.